The 18 T cell receptor beta chains reported below all come from one sample, sequenced in a study of blood T cell repertoires in COVID-19. Produced via immunoSEQ multiplex PCR; TCRdb's table is partial and in-frame only. The table includes around 320,000 clones, around nine tenths detected once. Sequenced sample: PBMCs or T cells enriched from blood (not recorded which). These receptors were obtained from a woman between 50 and 59 years old who had been exposed to COVID-19.

The chain couples TRBV6-5 to TRBJ1-1; no definite D call. The CDR3 loop spans 13 amino acids. V was pared by 0 bases and J by 7 bases, with 9 bases between. Looked up from germline, CDR1 is MNHEY and CDR2 is SVGAGI. Here the CDR3 reads CASSYSSVNEAFF. The CDR3 DNA reads TGTGCCAGCAGTTACTCGTCGGTAAATGAAGCTTTCTTT.

The chain carries TRBV6-5 and TRBJ2-7, with 9 bases identical to TRBD1. Germline values: CDR1 MNHEY, CDR2 SVGAGI. The CDR3 runs 15 residues. Unmatched junction bases numbered 9, after V lost 7 bases and J lost 2 bases. The CDR3 sequence: CASTKQGAVPYEQYF. The CDR3 region has the DNA TGTGCCAGCACCAAACAGGGGGCTGTACCCTACGAGCAGTACTTC.

The gene calls are TRBV5-1 and TRBJ1-1; D may be TRBD1 (6 bases). Germline loops: CDR1 SGHRS, CDR2 YFSETQ. V dropped 3 bases and J dropped 1 base, with 10 bases sitting between them. The CDR3 length is 14 residues. The CDR3 protein is CASSSLTGNTEAFF. The CDR3 nucleotides read TGCGCCAGCAGCTCGTTGACAGGGAACACTGAAGCTTTCTTT.

J is TRBJ2-7 and V is TRBV7-9; 9 bases align to TRBD1. V shed 1 base and J 3 bases; nucleotides not matched to a gene: 4. Germline CDR1 is SEHNR and CDR2 is FQNEAQ (reference sequence). The CDR3 runs 15 residues. CDR3 sequence reads: CASSLGLGQGYEQYF. Here the CDR3 DNA reads TGTGCCAGCAGCTTAGGCTTGGGACAGGGCTACGAGCAGTACTTC.

The J gene is TRBJ2-7, the V gene TRBV5-6; a weak D match, TRBD1 (6 bases). The CDR3 totals 18 residues. The V gene lost 0 bases and the J gene lost 0 bases, with 19 bases spanning the gap. Germline CDR1 reads SGHDT; CDR2 reads YYEEEE. DNA of the CDR3: TGTGCCAGCAGCTTGGCCTATCGTTCCGGGACAAGCTCCTACGAGCAGTACTTC. Its protein product is CASSLAYRSGTSSYEQYF.

The rearrangement links TRBV4-2 to TRBJ2-5; D may be TRBD2 (6 bases). Trimming removed 1 base from V and 3 bases from J, with 12 bases in between. Germline assignment: CDR1 LGHNA and CDR2 YNFKEQ. This CDR3 comprises 15 residues. CDR3 nucleotides: TGTGCCAGCAGCCAAGGGCGGGGCCCTGAAGAGACCCAGTACTTC. Translated, it gives CASSQGRGPEETQYF.

This clone is a singleton in its sample. Other DNA sequences in the same sample also yield this CDR3. The V and J genes are TRBV6-1 and TRBJ1-3, with D hard to call. V was clipped by 2 bases and J by 4 bases, with 9 bases between them. This CDR3 comprises 14 residues. Germline assignment: CDR1 MNHNS and CDR2 SASEGT. The CDR3 DNA is TGTGCCAGCAGTGAATTAGGCGGCGGAAACACCATATATTTT. Residues: CASSELGGGNTIYF.

The chain has TRBV5-8 and TRBJ1-1, with TRBD1 matching over 8 bases. The J segment lost 8 bases and the V segment lost 0 bases, leaving 9 bases of the junction unmatched. The length of the CDR3 is 15 residues. CDR1 and CDR2 from the germline V gene are SGHTS and YDEGEE. CDR3 nucleotide sequence: TGTGCCAGCAGCTTGGGCAGGGGGCGGACAAACGAAGCTTTCTTT. Protein: CASSLGRGRTNEAFF.

A note on this clone: Other nucleotide sequences from this sample produce the same CDR3. The chain is built from TRBV19 and TRBJ1-5; no reliable D call. The V and J ends lost 0 bases and 0 bases respectively, with 3 bases between them. The CDR3 loop spans 14 amino acids. Germline assignment: CDR1 LNHDA and CDR2 SQIVND (reference sequence). As DNA, the CDR3 is TGTGCCAGTAGTATAGACAGTAGCAATCAGCCCCAGCATTTT. Encoded protein: CASSIDSSNQPQHF.

This chain connects TRBV11-3 to TRBJ2-5, with 13 positions matching TRBD2. Germline lookup yields CDR1 SGHNT and CDR2 YENEEA. The CDR3 covers 17 residues. Germline trimming cut 5 bases from V and 2 bases from J; bases unmatched to any gene: 8. This CDR3 reads CASSRGLAGDQQETQYF. CDR3 coding DNA: TGTGCCAGCAGCCGCGGACTAGCGGGGGACCAGCAAGAGACCCAGTACTTC.

The chain uses TRBV7-2 and TRBJ2-7; TRBD1 matches at 7 bases. CDR1 and CDR2 from the germline V gene are SGHTA and FQGNSA. This CDR3 contains 15 residues. V dropped 5 bases and J dropped 2; count of bases not matched to a gene: 9. The CDR3 sequence: CASSPNTGTAYEQYF. The CDR3 DNA follows: TGTGCCAGCAGCCCTAATACGGGGACAGCCTACGAGCAGTACTTC.

In its sample, this clone was seen a few times. CDR3 region: CASSVGGWELEGYTF. CDR3 in DNA: TGTGCCAGCAGCGTTGGGGGGTGGGAGCTGGAAGGCTACACCTTC. The chain is built from TRBV9 and TRBJ1-2; the D gene is possibly TRBD1 (5 bases). Germline-derived CDR1 and CDR2 are SGDLS and YYNGEE. V gave up 2 bases and J gave up 8 bases, with 19 bases separating them. The CDR3 length is 15 residues. Full variable domain (missing parts from reference TRBV9 and TRBJ1-2): DSGVTQTPKHLITATGQRVTLRCSPRSGDLSVYWYQQSLDQGLQFLIQYYNGEERAKGNILERFSAQQFPDLHSELNLSSLELGDSALYFCASSVGGWELEGYTFGSGTRLTVV.

The chain is built from TRBV28 and TRBJ1-5, with 12 bases identical to TRBD1. After removal of 6 bases from V and 6 bases from J, the junction contained 9 bases not matched to a gene. The V gene's germline CDR1 is MDHEN and CDR2 SYDVKM. The CDR3 runs to 16 residues. As DNA, the CDR3 is TGTGCCAGCAGCCCAAAAGGGACAGGGGGCTTTCAGCCCCAGCATTTT. This encodes CASSPKGTGGFQPQHF.

The V gene is TRBV4-2, the J gene TRBJ2-5; 9 nucleotides line up with TRBD1. This CDR3 comprises 15 residues. Unmatched junction bases numbered 3, after V lost 0 bases and J lost 4 bases. Per the germline V gene, CDR1 is LGHNA and CDR2 is YNFKEQ. CDR3 DNA: TGTGCCAGCAGCCAAGACGGACAGGGGTTAGAGACCCAGTACTTC. Protein sequence: CASSQDGQGLETQYF.

This rearrangement joins TRBV10-3 to TRBJ2-7, with D perhaps matching TRBD1 (6 bases). CDR3 length: 13 amino acids. The V gene's germline CDR1 is ENHRY and CDR2 SYGVKD. Trimming left V 10 bases short and J 5 bases short, with 18 bases between. The CDR3 region is CATTTGSGHEQYF. The CDR3 DNA is TGTGCCACCACCACAGGGTCGGGCCACGAGCAGTACTTC.

The CDR3 sequence: CASGRGRGTYEQYF. The CDR3 DNA is TGTGCCAGCGGCCGGGGCAGGGGGACTTACGAGCAGTACTTC. This chain connects TRBV27 to TRBJ2-7, with a weak D call TRBD1 (7 bases). Between the trimmed V and J ends, which lost 8 bases and 4 bases, there was a span of 18 bases. This CDR3 region has 14 residues. Germline CDR1 and CDR2: MNHEY and SMNVEV (reference sequence).

The J gene is TRBJ2-7, the V gene TRBV27, with 10 bases lining up with TRBD1. CDR1 is MNHEY and CDR2 is SMNVEV in the germline V gene (reference sequence). The length of the CDR3 is 15 residues. With V trimmed by 5 bases and J by 1 base, 5 bases remained unmatched. CDR3 region: CASSTRDRGSYEQYF. DNA of the CDR3: TGTGCCAGCAGTACAAGGGACAGGGGATCCTACGAGCAGTACTTC.

Written as DNA, the CDR3 is TGTGCCAGCAGCCCTCCCCCTAGCACAGATACGCAGTATTTT. It codes for CASSPPPSTDTQYF. V gene TRBV7-9 combines with J gene TRBJ2-3, with no clear D. The CDR3 length is 14 residues. V was shortened by 5 bases and J by 0 bases, with 9 bases between the two germline ends. CDR1 is SEHNR, CDR2 FQNEAQ, per germline (reference sequence).